A single sample is the source of the 27 T cell receptor beta chains below, sequenced in a study of T-cell memory formation after mild COVID-19. TCRdb passed the 5' RACE reads through MiXCR, listing each CDR3 protein once. The data contain about 350,000 distinct CDR3 sequences, roughly 20% of them singletons. The sample taken for sequencing was PBMCs or a T cell subset sorted from them (not recorded which). The receptors shown here come from a man aged 18-30 years who had mild COVID-19 (a few samples of this study predate the infection). Cell type and time point are not known.

The chain uses TRBV27 and TRBJ1-2; tentative D call: TRBD1 (5 bases). The CDR3 sequence is 16 residues long. V was shortened by 2 bases and J by 7 bases, with 20 bases between the two germline ends. Looked up from germline, CDR1 is MNHEY and CDR2 is SMNVEV (reference sequence). The CDR3 protein is CASSLRHGLLGAGYTF. Written as DNA, the CDR3 is TGTGCCAGCAGTTTACGGCATGGTCTCCTTGGGGCTGGCTACACCTTC.

The chain has TRBV5-1 and TRBJ2-2; D gene ambiguous. The V and J ends lost 1 base and 1 base respectively, with 5 bases between them. CDR1 SGHRS and CDR2 YFSETQ come from the germline V gene. The CDR3 extends over 14 amino acids. Here the CDR3 DNA reads TGCGCCAGCAGCTTGTGGTGGAACACCGGGGAGCTGTTTTTT. Encoded protein: CASSLWWNTGELFF.

This clonotype was detected a few times. This chain uses TRBV12-3 or TRBV12-4 with TRBJ2-7, with D possibly matching TRBD1 (6 bases). The CDR3 contains 15 residues. Trimming removed 4 bases at V and 5 bases at J, with 18 bases between. CDR3 nucleotides: TGTGCCAGCAGTTGGACCTTCGGACAGTCGCACGAGCAGTACTTC. Protein: CASSWTFGQSHEQYF.

This clonotype occurred a few times. The chain combines TRBV7-2 with TRBJ1-5; D call uncertain. V lost 1 base, J lost 7 bases, and 5 bases lay in between. This CDR3 is 12 amino acids long. CDR1 and CDR2 from the germline V gene are SGHTA and FQGNSA. As DNA, the CDR3 is TGTGCCAGCAGCTTAGGCCCGCAGCCCCAGCATTTT. Protein sequence: CASSLGPQPQHF.

The table lists this clonotype with a few counts. This chain links TRBV20-1 with TRBJ2-3, with 9 bases lining up with TRBD2. Germline V lookup: CDR1 DFQATT, CDR2 SNEGSKA (reference sequence). This CDR3 has 12 amino acids. CDR3 amino acids: CRGSGGADTQYF. Written as DNA, the CDR3 is TGCAGAGGTAGCGGGGGAGCAGATACGCAGTATTTT.

The CDR3 DNA sequence: TGTGCCAGCAGCGTGAGCGGGAGCCAAGAGACCCAGTACTTC. It yields the protein CASSVSGSQETQYF. V gene TRBV2 combines with J gene TRBJ2-5; 8 nucleotides align to TRBD2. V lost 6 bases, J lost 1 base, and 4 bases stayed unmatched. The CDR3 sequence is 14 residues long. Per the germline V gene, CDR1 is SNHLY and CDR2 is FYNNEI.

The genes are TRBV6-2 or TRBV6-3 and TRBJ1-6; D uncertain. Deletions cut 2 bases from V and 5 bases from J, with 10 bases between. This CDR3 is 15 amino acids long. Germline CDR1 reads MNHEY; CDR2 reads SVGEGT. CDR3 loop: CASSYHERDNSPLHF. In nucleotides, the CDR3 is TGTGCCAGCAGTTACCACGAGAGGGATAATTCACCCCTCCACTTT.

J is TRBJ2-3 and V is TRBV11-3; 10 nucleotides line up with TRBD2. V trimming: 8 bases; J trimming: 6 bases; junction bases outside the gene matches: 5. Germline CDR1 and CDR2: SGHNT and YENEEA. This CDR3 region has 13 residues. This CDR3 reads CASGPSGGDTQYF. In DNA form, the CDR3 reads TGTGCCAGCGGTCCTAGCGGGGGTGATACGCAGTATTTT.

The chain links TRBV15 to TRBJ1-4; D call uncertain. The CDR3 contains 16 residues. Germline V CDR1 and CDR2: LNHNV, YYDKDF (reference sequence). Trimming cost V 0 bases and J 2 bases, with 10 bases left between them. The CDR3 nucleotides are TGTGCCACCAGCAGAGACCGATCGGGGACTAATGAAAAACTGTTTTTT. It codes for CATSRDRSGTNEKLFF.

The rearrangement links TRBV29-1 to TRBJ1-1; no firm D call. The CDR3 loop spans 13 amino acids. Trimming removed 3 bases from V and 6 bases from J, with 14 bases in between. In germline, CDR1 is SQVTM, CDR2 ANQGSEA. The CDR3 sequence: CSVDEVSRPEAFF. In DNA form, the CDR3 reads TGCAGCGTTGACGAGGTTTCGCGTCCTGAAGCTTTCTTT. The whole variable domain, remainder taken from reference TRBV29-1 and TRBJ1-1, is SAVISQKPSRDICQRGTSLTIQCQVDSQVTMMFWYRQQPGQSLTLIATANQGSEATYESGFVIDKFPISRPNLTFSTLTVSNMSPEDSSIYLCSVDEVSRPEAFFGQGTRLTVV.

V is TRBV4-2 and J is TRBJ2-5; 9 bases line up with TRBD2. The V and J ends lost 1 base and 6 bases, in that order; junction bases with no gene match: 6. The V gene's germline CDR1 is LGHNA and CDR2 YNFKEQ. The CDR3 spans 15 residues. The CDR3: CASSQGSAGGKTQYF. The CDR3 nucleotides read TGTGCCAGCAGCCAAGGGTCAGCGGGGGGAAAGACCCAGTACTTC.

J is TRBJ1-2 and V is TRBV11-2; no firm D call. The CDR3 has 13 residues. Trimming removed 5 bases at V and 5 bases at J, with 12 bases between. Looked up from germline, CDR1 is SGHAT and CDR2 is FQNNGV. CDR3 DNA: TGTGCCAGCAGCGAAACAGCGGATTATGGCTACACCTTC. This encodes CASSETADYGYTF.

The rearrangement uses TRBV7-2 and TRBJ1-3, with no clear D. Germline V gene lookup returns CDR1 SGHTA and CDR2 FQGNSA. Trimming pared 0 bases from V and 0 bases from J, leaving 6 bases between. The CDR3 runs to 15 residues. The CDR3 coding sequence is TGTGCCAGCAGCTTAGCGAGGATCTCTGGAAACACCATATATTTT. This gives the protein CASSLARISGNTIYF.

This clonotype was seen only a few times. The rearrangement joins TRBV29-1 to TRBJ1-2; D uncertain. Germline CDR1 reads SQVTM; CDR2 reads ANQGSEA. Trimming took off 3 bases at V and 0 bases at J, with 8 bases between the two ends. This CDR3 has 13 amino acids. The CDR3 bases are TGCAGCGTTGAGGCCTTAACTAACTATGGCTACACCTTC. It codes for CSVEALTNYGYTF.

CDR3: CASRQGARTEAFF. The CDR3 DNA reads TGTGCCAGCAGACAGGGGGCGCGGACTGAAGCTTTCTTT. The chain combines TRBV7-2 with TRBJ1-1; TRBD1 aligns across 9 bases. J lost 5 bases, V lost 6 bases, and 4 bases had no gene match. CDR3 length: 13 amino acids. CDR1 is SGHTA, CDR2 FQGNSA, per germline.

This clonotype has ten or more counts. The chain links TRBV10-3 to TRBJ2-4; 9 nucleotides align to TRBD1. Germline CDR1 and CDR2: ENHRY and SYGVKD. This CDR3 contains 14 residues. V shed 6 bases and J 6 bases; nucleotides not matched to a gene: 6. In nucleotides, the CDR3 is TGTGCCATCAGCACGACAGGGGGGGGAAACATTCAGTACTTC. This sequence encodes CAISTTGGGNIQYF.

This clonotype has more than one count but fewer than ten. This chain uses TRBV11-2 with TRBJ1-4; 7 bases align to TRBD1. CDR1 and CDR2 (germline): SGHAT, FQNNGV. This CDR3 is built from 14 residues. V shed 6 bases, J shed 8 bases, and the junction held 9 bases outside the gene matches. For the CDR3, the DNA is TGTGCCAGCAGAAAGGGACAGCTAAGGGAAAAACTGTTTTTT. Its translation: CASRKGQLREKLFF.

A single count supports this clonotype. The chain employs TRBV19 and TRBJ1-2, with D perhaps matching TRBD1 (6 bases). The CDR3 spans 16 residues. V shed 5 bases and J shed 4 bases, with 20 bases lying between them. The germline gives CDR1 LNHDA, CDR2 SQIVND (reference sequence). CDR3 amino acids: CASSPAGRQGPYGYTF. In DNA, the CDR3 is TGTGCCAGTAGTCCCGCGGGTCGCCAGGGGCCCTATGGCTACACCTTC.

In regard to this clonotype: At one end the junction does not follow the germline gene, possibly because of a read error. This sequence joins TRBV7-8 and TRBJ2-1, with TRBD2 identical over 11 bases. The CDR3 extends over 15 amino acids. Germline CDR1 SGHVS, CDR2 FQNEAQ. The CDR3 DNA is TGTGCCAGCAGCTTGACTAGCGGGGTTTACATTGAGCAGTTCTTC. This sequence encodes CASSLTSGVYIEQFF.

This clonotype has a count of ten or more. The genes are TRBV5-1 and TRBJ2-5, with D possibly being TRBD1 or TRBD2 (5 bases each). This CDR3 comprises 15 residues. V lost 0 bases to trimming and J lost 1 base, with 10 bases between them. Germline lookup yields CDR1 SGHRS and CDR2 YFSETQ. For the CDR3, the DNA is TGCGCCAGCAGCTTGGCGGGGACGTCCCAAGAGACCCAGTACTTC. Its translation: CASSLAGTSQETQYF.

This chain links TRBV7-9 with TRBJ2-5, with 7 nucleotides matching TRBD1. The germline CDR1 and CDR2 sequences are SEHNR and FQNEAQ (reference sequence). The CDR3 extends over 14 amino acids. V gave up 3 bases and J gave up 6 bases; unmatched junction bases: 7. The CDR3 loop reads CASSFPDRAQTQYF. The CDR3 region has the DNA TGTGCCAGCAGCTTTCCTGACAGGGCCCAGACCCAGTACTTC.

The V call is TRBV10-3, the J call TRBJ2-1; the D call may be TRBD1 or TRBD2 (6 bases each). Germline lookup yields CDR1 ENHRY and CDR2 SYGVKD. Trimming removed 2 bases from V and 7 bases from J, with 9 bases in between. The CDR3 runs to 13 residues. As DNA, the CDR3 is TGTGCCATCAGTGAGGGGGGGCCGAATGAGCAGTTCTTC. Residues: CAISEGGPNEQFF.

The chain joins TRBV9 to TRBJ2-4, with D perhaps given as TRBD1 or TRBD2 (5 bases each). The V and J ends lost 0 bases and 3 bases respectively, with 13 bases between them. Germline CDR1 SGDLS, CDR2 YYNGEE. This CDR3 has 16 amino acids. The CDR3 region is CASSVDEGLGKNIQYF. CDR3 coding DNA: TGTGCCAGCAGCGTAGACGAGGGGCTGGGCAAAAACATTCAGTACTTC.

The chain carries TRBV6-2 or TRBV6-3 and TRBJ1-5; D unresolved. The CDR3 runs 15 residues. Trimming removed 5 bases from V and 0 bases from J, with 11 bases in between. In germline, CDR1 is MNHEY, CDR2 SVGEGT. The CDR3: CASSRLTVSNQPQHF. In DNA form, the CDR3 reads TGTGCCAGCAGTAGATTGACGGTTAGCAATCAGCCCCAGCATTTT.

The sample holds a few counts of this clonotype. The genes are TRBV6-6 and TRBJ1-5; D is uncertain. Trimming left V 4 bases short and J 4 bases short, with 17 bases between. Germline V lookup: CDR1 MNHNY, CDR2 SVGAGI (reference sequence). The CDR3 runs 16 residues. Here the CDR3 DNA reads TGTGCCAGCAGTTCATATTACACGGGGAAAAATCAGCCCCAGCATTTT. Translating it yields CASSSYYTGKNQPQHF.

For the CDR3, the DNA is TGTGCCAGCACAGGGCGAGGAGAGACCCAGTACTTC. Amino acids: CASTGRGETQYF. V usage is TRBV6-5 and J usage is TRBJ2-5; maybe TRBD1 (5 bases). From germline, CDR1 is MNHEY and CDR2 SVGAGI. The CDR3 contains 12 residues. The V end lost 7 bases, the J end lost 4 bases, and 10 bases lay between the germline ends.

This clonotype was detected only a few times. The chain is built from TRBV7-9 and TRBJ1-1; tentatively, D is TRBD1 (6 bases). This CDR3 has 17 residues. V lost 0 bases, J lost 0 bases, and 14 bases lay in between. CDR1 SEHNR and CDR2 FQNEAQ come from the germline V gene (reference sequence). This CDR3 is CASSLAFTGRLNTEAFF. CDR3 nucleotide sequence: TGTGCCAGCAGCTTAGCTTTCACAGGGAGGCTGAACACTGAAGCTTTCTTT.